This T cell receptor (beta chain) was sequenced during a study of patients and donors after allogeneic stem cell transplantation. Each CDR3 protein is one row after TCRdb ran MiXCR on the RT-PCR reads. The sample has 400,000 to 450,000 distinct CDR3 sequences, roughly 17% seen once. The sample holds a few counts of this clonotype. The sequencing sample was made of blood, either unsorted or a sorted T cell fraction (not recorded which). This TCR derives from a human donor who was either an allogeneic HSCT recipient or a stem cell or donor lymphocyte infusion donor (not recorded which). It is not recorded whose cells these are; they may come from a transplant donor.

This chain's CDR3 is CASTRTVSNQPQHF. The CDR3 coding sequence is TGTGCCAGCACCCGGACGGTGAGCAATCAGCCCCAGCATTTT. V is TRBV2 and J is TRBJ1-5; no definite D call. The CDR3 contains 14 residues. Between the trimmed V and J ends, which lost 7 bases and 1 base, there was a span of 11 bases. Germline V gene data show CDR1 as SNHLY and CDR2 as FYNNEI.